The present T cell receptor (beta chain) was sequenced within a study of T cells in localized non-small cell lung cancer (dated by TCRdb to between 2020 and 2021). Context from the whole study: T cell repertoires of 200 to 250 early-stage NSCLC patients were analyzed, with tumors being compared against uninvolved tumor-adjacent lungs. The cohort was made up of around 220 treatment-naive NSCLC patients whose localized lung tumors had been resected. The mean age of the NSCLC patients was about 67 years, with fewer than 150 men and around 100 women. Here is what the overall study found, with its caveats: Because multi-region tumor sequencing was not done, intratumor heterogeneity could not be ruled out. The highest T cell clonality was observed in uninvolved tumor-adjacent lung, where clonality exceeded that of tumor, suggesting that antigenic responses were more focused in uninvolved tumor-adjacent lung. Since the design was exploratory, TCR variables were selected using unadjusted p-values with no false-discovery rate correction. Higher T cell density in blood was associated with longer overall survival, whereas higher clonality in adjacent lung was associated with shorter survival. A median of roughly 58 of the top 100 tumor clones were detected in paired uninvolved adjacent lung, and 28 of these tumor clones were also found among the top 100 clones of the paired uninvolved adjacent lung.

The CDR3 holds 10 amino acids from the cysteine to the phenylalanine. This entry keeps only the CDR3 DNA: 30 bases, framed from base 1. The junction carries 5 bases between V and J, which are trimmed by 4 bases and 5 bases respectively. The germline V gene sets CDR1 to SQVTM and CDR2 to ANQGSEA. About this clone itself: The antigen it binds to is not known. No base qualities exist here, and no much larger clone lies one base off it.

The immunoSEQ Assay was used to sequence TCR beta CDR3 regions from DNA. As for the original processing: T cell density was computed as TCR beta template counts normalized to usable DNA estimated by amplifying housekeeping genes. Richness was estimated with the preseqR package, extrapolating to 400,000 templates for PBMC samples and 120,000 templates for tissue samples. Clonality was calculated as one minus Pielou's evenness. To identify tissue-enriched TCRs, differential abundance testing was run on productive amino-acid clonotypes with a minimum total count of 5 and an alpha of 0.1. The Jaccard Index and the Morisita Overlap Index were used to measure repertoire overlap between compartments. GLIPH grouped TCR beta CDR3s together with public tetramer-defined viral CDR3s, and a viral motif had to include at least three viral sequences and also show V-gene enrichment. TCRdb retrieved this table from immuneACCESS and kept in-frame rearrangements only. Not all clones are present; in checked studies, unresolved V genes account for under half, and no reason is known for the remainder. D and trimming come from the DNA, and the V and J calls and clone size come from that table. The sample has 50,000 to 70,000 clones on record, roughly nine tenths of them singletons. 20% of the sample is taken by the ten largest.

At diagnosis, peripheral blood, uninvolved tumor-adjacent lung and tumor were collected and stored as a combination of fresh-frozen and FFPE material. For TCR repertoire profiling, the blood samples were analyzed as peripheral blood mononuclear cells. This sequence was found in a man aged 35 to 70 with stage I lung adenocarcinoma. The sample was peripheral blood, taken before any cancer treatment. The rearrangement joined TRBV29-1 to TRBJ2-5; no D gene is confidently identified. The CDR3 corresponds to CSVGRETQYF. The base sequence is TGCAGCGTTGGGCGGGAGACCCAGTACTTC.